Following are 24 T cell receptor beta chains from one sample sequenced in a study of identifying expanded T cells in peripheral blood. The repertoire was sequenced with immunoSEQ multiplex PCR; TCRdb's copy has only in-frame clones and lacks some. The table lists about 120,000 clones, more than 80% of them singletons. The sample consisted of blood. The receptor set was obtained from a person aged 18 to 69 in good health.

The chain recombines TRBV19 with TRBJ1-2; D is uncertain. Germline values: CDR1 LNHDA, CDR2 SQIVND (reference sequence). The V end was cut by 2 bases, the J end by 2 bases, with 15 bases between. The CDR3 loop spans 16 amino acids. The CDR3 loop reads CASSIHFPLGNYGYTF. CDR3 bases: TGTGCCAGTAGTATACACTTCCCCTTAGGCAACTATGGCTACACCTTC.

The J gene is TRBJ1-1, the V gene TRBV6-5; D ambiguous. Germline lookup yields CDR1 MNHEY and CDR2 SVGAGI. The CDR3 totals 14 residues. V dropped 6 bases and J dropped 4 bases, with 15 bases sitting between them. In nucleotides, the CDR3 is TGTGCCAGCAGCCATGGATGGTTGGTCACTGAAGCTTTCTTT. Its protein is CASSHGWLVTEAFF.

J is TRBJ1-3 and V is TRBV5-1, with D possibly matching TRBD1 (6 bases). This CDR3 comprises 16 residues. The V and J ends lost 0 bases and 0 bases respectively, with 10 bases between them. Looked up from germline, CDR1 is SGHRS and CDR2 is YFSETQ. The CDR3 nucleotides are TGCGCCAGCAGCTTGGGCTGGGGGGCCTCTGGAAACACCATATATTTT. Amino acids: CASSLGWGASGNTIYF. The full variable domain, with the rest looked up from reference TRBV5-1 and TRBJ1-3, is KAGVTQTPRYLIKTRGQQVTLSCSPISGHRSVSWYQQTPGQGLQFLFEYFSETQRNKGNFPGRFSGRQFSNSRSEMNVSTLELGDSALYLCASSLGWGASGNTIYFGEGSWLTVV.

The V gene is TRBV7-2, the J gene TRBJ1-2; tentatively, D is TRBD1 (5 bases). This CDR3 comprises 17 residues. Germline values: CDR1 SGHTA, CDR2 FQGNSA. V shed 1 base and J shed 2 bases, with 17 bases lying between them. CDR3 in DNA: TGTGCCAGCAGCTTAGGGTCAGGGAGGGGCACAAACTATGGCTACACCTTC. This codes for CASSLGSGRGTNYGYTF.

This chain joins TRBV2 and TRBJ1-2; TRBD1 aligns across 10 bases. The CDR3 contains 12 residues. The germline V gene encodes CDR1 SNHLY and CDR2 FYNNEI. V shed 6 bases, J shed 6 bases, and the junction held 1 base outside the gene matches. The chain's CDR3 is CASRGQGHGYTF. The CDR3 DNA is TGTGCCAGCAGGGGACAGGGGCATGGCTACACCTTC.

CDR3 protein: CASSLLAGKYNEQFF. CDR3 sequence (DNA): TGTGCCAGCAGCCTTCTAGCGGGGAAGTACAATGAGCAGTTCTTC. The chain links TRBV6-6 to TRBJ2-1; 9 bases match TRBD2. V trimming: 6 bases; J trimming: 4 bases; junction bases outside the gene matches: 7. The CDR3 loop spans 15 amino acids. Germline-derived CDR1 and CDR2 are MNHNY and SVGAGI (reference sequence).

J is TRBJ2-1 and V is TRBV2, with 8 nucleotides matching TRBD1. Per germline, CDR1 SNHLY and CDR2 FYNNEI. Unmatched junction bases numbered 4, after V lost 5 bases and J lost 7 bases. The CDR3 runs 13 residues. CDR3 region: CASSSQGANEQFF. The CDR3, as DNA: TGTGCCAGCAGTTCCCAGGGGGCAAATGAGCAGTTCTTC.

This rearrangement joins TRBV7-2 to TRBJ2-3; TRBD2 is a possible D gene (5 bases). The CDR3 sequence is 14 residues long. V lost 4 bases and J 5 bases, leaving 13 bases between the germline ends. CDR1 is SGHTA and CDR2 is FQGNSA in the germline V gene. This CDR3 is CASSSRRGGDTQYF. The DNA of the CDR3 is TGTGCCAGCAGCTCTCGCCGTGGAGGAGATACGCAGTATTTT.

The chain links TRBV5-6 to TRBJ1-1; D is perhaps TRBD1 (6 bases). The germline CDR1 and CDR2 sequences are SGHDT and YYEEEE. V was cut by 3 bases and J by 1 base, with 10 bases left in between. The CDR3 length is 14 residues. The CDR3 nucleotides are TGTGCCAGCAGCTGGGGGCCAGGGAACACTGAAGCTTTCTTT. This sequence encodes CASSWGPGNTEAFF.

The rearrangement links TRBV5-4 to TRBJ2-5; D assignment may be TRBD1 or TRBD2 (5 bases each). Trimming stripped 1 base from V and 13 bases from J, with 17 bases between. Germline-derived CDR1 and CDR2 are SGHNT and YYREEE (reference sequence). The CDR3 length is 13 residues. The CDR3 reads CASSLSSSGPAYF. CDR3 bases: TGTGCCAGCAGCTTGTCGTCTTCGGGGCCCGCGTACTTC.

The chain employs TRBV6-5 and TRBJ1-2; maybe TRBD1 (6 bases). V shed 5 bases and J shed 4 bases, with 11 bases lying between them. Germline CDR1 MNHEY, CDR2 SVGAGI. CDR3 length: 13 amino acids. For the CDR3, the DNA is TGTGCCAGCAGTCCACAGGGCTCCTATGGCTACACCTTC. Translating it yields CASSPQGSYGYTF.

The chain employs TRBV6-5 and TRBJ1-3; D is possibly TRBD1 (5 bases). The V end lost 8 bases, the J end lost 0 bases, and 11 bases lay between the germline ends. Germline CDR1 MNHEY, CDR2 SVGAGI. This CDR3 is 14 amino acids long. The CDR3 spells CASWGRSSGNTIYF. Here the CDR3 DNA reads TGTGCCAGCTGGGGGAGAAGCTCTGGAAACACCATATATTTT.

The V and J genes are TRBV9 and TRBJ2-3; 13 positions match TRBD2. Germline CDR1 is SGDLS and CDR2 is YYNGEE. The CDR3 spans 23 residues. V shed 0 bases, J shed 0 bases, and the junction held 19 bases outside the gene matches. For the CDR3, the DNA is TGTGCCAGCAGCGTAGCCCCGGGACTAGCGGGGCGACCTAATATCGTTAGCACAGATACGCAGTATTTT. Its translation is CASSVAPGLAGRPNIVSTDTQYF.

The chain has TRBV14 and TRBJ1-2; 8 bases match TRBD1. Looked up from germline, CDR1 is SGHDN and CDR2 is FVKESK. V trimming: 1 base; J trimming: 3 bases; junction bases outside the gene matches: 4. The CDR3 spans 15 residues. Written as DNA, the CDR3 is TGTGCCAGCAGCCAAGGGACAGGGAGAGACTATGGCTACACCTTC. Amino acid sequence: CASSQGTGRDYGYTF.

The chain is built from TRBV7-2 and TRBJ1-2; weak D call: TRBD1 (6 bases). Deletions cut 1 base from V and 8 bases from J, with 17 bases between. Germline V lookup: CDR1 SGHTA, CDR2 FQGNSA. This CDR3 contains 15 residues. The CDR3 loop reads CASSLDKGQGRGYTF. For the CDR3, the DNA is TGTGCCAGCAGCTTAGATAAGGGCCAGGGGAGAGGCTACACCTTC.

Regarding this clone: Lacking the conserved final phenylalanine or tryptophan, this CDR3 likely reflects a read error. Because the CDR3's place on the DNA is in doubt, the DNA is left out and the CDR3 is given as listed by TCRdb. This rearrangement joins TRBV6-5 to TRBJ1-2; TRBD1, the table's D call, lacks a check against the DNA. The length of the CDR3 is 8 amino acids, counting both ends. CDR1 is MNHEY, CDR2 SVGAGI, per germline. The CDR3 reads CASTQLWA.

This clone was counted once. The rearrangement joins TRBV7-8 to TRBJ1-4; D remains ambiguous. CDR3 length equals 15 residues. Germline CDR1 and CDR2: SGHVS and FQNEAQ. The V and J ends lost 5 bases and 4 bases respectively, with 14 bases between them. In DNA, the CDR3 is TGTGCCAGCAGCAACCGGGCCTCCTATAATGAAAAACTGTTTTTT. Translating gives CASSNRASYNEKLFF.

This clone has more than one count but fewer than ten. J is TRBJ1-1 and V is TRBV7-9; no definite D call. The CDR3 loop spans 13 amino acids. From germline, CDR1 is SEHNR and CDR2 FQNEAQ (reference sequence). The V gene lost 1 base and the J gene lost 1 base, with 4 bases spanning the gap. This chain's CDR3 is CASSLVANTEAFF. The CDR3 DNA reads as TGTGCCAGCAGCTTAGTGGCGAACACTGAAGCTTTCTTT.

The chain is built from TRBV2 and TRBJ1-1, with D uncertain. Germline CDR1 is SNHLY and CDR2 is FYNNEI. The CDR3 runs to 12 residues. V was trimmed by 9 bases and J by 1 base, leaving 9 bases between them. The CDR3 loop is CARMTPNTEAFF. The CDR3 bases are TGTGCCAGGATGACCCCGAACACTGAAGCTTTCTTT.

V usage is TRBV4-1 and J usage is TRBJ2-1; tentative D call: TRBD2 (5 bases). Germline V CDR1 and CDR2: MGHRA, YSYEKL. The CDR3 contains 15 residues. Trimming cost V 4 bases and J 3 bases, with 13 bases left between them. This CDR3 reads CASSPDSGNYNEQFF. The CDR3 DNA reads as TGCGCCAGCAGCCCTGATTCGGGGAACTACAATGAGCAGTTCTTC.

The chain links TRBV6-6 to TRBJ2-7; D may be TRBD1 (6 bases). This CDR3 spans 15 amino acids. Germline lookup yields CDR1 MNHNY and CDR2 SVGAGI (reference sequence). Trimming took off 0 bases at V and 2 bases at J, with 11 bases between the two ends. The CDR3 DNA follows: TGTGCCAGCAGTTACTCCCACAGGGTGGCCTACGAGCAGTACTTC. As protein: CASSYSHRVAYEQYF.

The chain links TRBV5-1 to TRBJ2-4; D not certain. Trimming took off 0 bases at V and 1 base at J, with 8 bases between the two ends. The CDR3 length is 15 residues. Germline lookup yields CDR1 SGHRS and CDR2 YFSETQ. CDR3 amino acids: CASSLGTGAKNIQYF. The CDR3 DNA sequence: TGCGCCAGCAGCTTGGGAACTGGGGCCAAAAACATTCAGTACTTC. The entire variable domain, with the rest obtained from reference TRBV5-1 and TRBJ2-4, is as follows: KAGVTQTPRYLIKTRGQQVTLSCSPISGHRSVSWYQQTPGQGLQFLFEYFSETQRNKGNFPGRFSGRQFSNSRSEMNVSTLELGDSALYLCASSLGTGAKNIQYFGAGTRLSVL.

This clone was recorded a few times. The CDR3, as DNA: TGTGCCAGCAGTGACCCCCCGCATCAGCCCCAGCATTTT. Its protein is CASSDPPHQPQHF. The V and J genes are TRBV2 and TRBJ1-5; D unresolved. Trimming removed 3 bases at V and 5 bases at J, with 8 bases between. Per germline, CDR1 SNHLY and CDR2 FYNNEI. This CDR3 comprises 13 residues.

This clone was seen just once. The CDR3 nucleotides read TGTGCCTGGAGCCCGACAGGGGGCGCGAGGAATACGCAGTATTTT. Its translation: CAWSPTGGARNTQYF. V is TRBV30 and J is TRBJ2-3; 10 nucleotides align to TRBD1. V was pared by 3 bases and J by 7 bases, with 10 bases of the junction left unmatched. This CDR3 is built from 15 residues. Germline lookup yields CDR1 GTSNPN and CDR2 SVGIG (reference sequence).